The rows below give T cell receptor beta chains drawn from one sample of a study of OX40 agonist ivuxolimab in advanced cancers. Generated by immunoSEQ multiplex PCR, the TCRdb table keeps only in-frame clones and is missing some. Here the sample spans about 55,000 clones, 75% to 90% being singletons. The material sequenced was CD4+ or CD8+ T cells sorted from blood, taken in a trial of the OX40 agonist ivuxolimab. These receptor sequences come from an adult with an advanced solid tumor such as melanoma, head and neck, liver or kidney cancer. Both conserved end residues are part of each CDR3. D genes are given only for firm matches. A row's size may be missing; if present it is once, few, many or a size class.

CSVEGGDQLGTF TGCAGCGTTGAAGGGGGGGACCAGCTGGGCACCTTC TRBJ1-2 TRBV29-1 . .
CASLGAGVYEQYF TGTGCCAGTTTGGGGGCAGGGGTCTACGAGCAGTACTTC TRBJ2-7 TRBV19 few .
CASSFPSSGNTIYF TGTGCCAGCAGCTTCCCGAGCTCTGGAAACACCATATATTTT TRBJ1-3 TRBV13 . .
CASRGTPEFDEQFF TGTGCCAGCAGAGGGACCCCCGAATTTGATGAGCAGTTCTTC TRBJ2-1 TRBV6-1 . .
CASSLYIDGYTF TGTGCCAGCAGCTTGTATATCGATGGCTACACCTTC TRBJ1-2 TRBV5-6 few .
CASSPIGELFF TGTGCCAGCAGCCCAATCGGGGAGCTGTTTTTT TRBJ2-2 TRBV11-2 . .
CSVDRQGSGYTF TGCAGCGTTGACAGACAGGGTAGTGGCTACACCTTC TRBJ1-2 TRBV29-1 once TRBD1
CASSLRASGQINTEAFF TGTGCCAGCAGCTTGCGGGCGTCGGGACAGATAAACACTGAAGCTTTCTTT TRBJ1-1 TRBV7-9 . TRBD1
CASSLGVAYEQYF TGTGCCAGCAGCTTAGGGGTTGCCTACGAGCAGTACTTC TRBJ2-7 TRBV9 . .
CSVEVGDNTEAFF TGCAGCGTTGAAGTGGGGGACAACACTGAAGCTTTCTTT TRBJ1-1 TRBV29-1 few .
CASSLEIRYTPANYGYTF TGTGCCAGCAGCTTAGAAATTCGGTATACACCAGCTAACTATGGCTACACCTTC TRBJ1-2 TRBV11-2 once .
CASRPGRGLGTEAFF TGTGCCAGCAGGCCGGGGCGGGGGCTCGGCACTGAAGCTTTCTTT TRBJ1-1 TRBV5-4 once .
CASSSHYEQYF TGTGCCAGCAGTTCACATTACGAGCAGTACTTC TRBJ2-7 TRBV6-6 . .
CASSPAQDSKSQPQHF TGTGCCAGCAGTCCCGCCCAGGACAGTAAATCTCAGCCCCAGCATTTT TRBJ1-5 TRBV27 . .
CASSAGAGTGELFF TGTGCCAGCAGCGCCGGGGCGGGCACCGGGGAGCTGTTTTTT TRBJ2-2 TRBV9 . .